The source of this TCR beta chain is a study of T cells in Graves' hyperthyroidism and ophthalmopathy. Study observations and caveats: The model identified upcoming ophthalmopathy a median roughly 6 months ahead of onset.

The length of the CDR3 is 15 residues. V dropped 4 bases and J dropped 6; count of bases not matched to a gene: 10. This clonotype occurred many times. Its antigen remains unknown. The investigators amplified TCR beta CDR3 regions from RNA transcripts. A first-round RT-PCR of the TCR CDR3 used the HTBI primer set. TCRdb independently ran MiXCR on the multiplex PCR reads; one entry per CDR3 protein. The table has 700,000 or so distinct CDR3 sequences, about 15% seen once; the top ten hold approximately 13%. Patients were excluded for uncontrolled infection, other autoimmune disease, pregnancy or lactation.

The chain has TRBV12-3 or TRBV12-4 and TRBJ2-7; 9 positions match TRBD2. Sequenced: blood. The TCR originated in a woman in her forties or fifties with Graves' ophthalmopathy. CDR3 DNA sequence: TGTGCCAGCAGTTCCCTCATAGCGGGAGTAGGCGAGCAGTACTTC. It encodes CASSSLIAGVGEQYF.